These 15 T cell receptor beta chains came from one sample sequenced in a study of blood T cell repertoires in COVID-19. Method: immunoSEQ multiplex PCR; TCRdb's copy keeps in-frame clones and lacks some. In the table there are more than 10,000 clones, 80% to 95% of which are singletons. Sequenced: peripheral blood. The receptors derive from a woman in her 70s with active COVID-19.

The gene calls are TRBV19 and TRBJ2-5; D ambiguous. This CDR3 region has 13 residues. Germline V gene sequence: CDR1 LNHDA, CDR2 SQIVND (reference sequence). The V and J ends lost 8 bases and 2 bases respectively, with 12 bases between them. CDR3 loop: CASSRSQQETQYF. In DNA, the CDR3 is TGTGCCAGTTCCCGGTCCCAACAAGAGACCCAGTACTTC.

The J gene is TRBJ2-1, the V gene TRBV24-1; 8 bases fit TRBD2. V dropped 4 bases and J dropped 7; count of bases not matched to a gene: 5. This CDR3 has 14 amino acids. The germline CDR1 and CDR2 sequences are KGHDR and SFDVKD. CDR3 in amino acids: CATSDRTSPNEQFF. CDR3 DNA sequence: TGTGCCACCAGTGACAGGACTAGCCCTAATGAGCAGTTCTTC.

The chain links TRBV5-8 to TRBJ2-3; D is uncertain. In germline, CDR1 is SGHTS, CDR2 YDEGEE. The CDR3 loop spans 19 amino acids. The V and J ends lost 0 bases and 8 bases respectively, with 28 bases between them. The CDR3 protein is CASSLVDTPPNGPQATQYF. The CDR3 DNA is TGTGCCAGCAGCTTGGTTGACACTCCGCCGAACGGTCCGCAGGCTACGCAGTATTTT.

This clone was observed a few times. The gene calls are TRBV18 and TRBJ2-2, with 9 bases aligning to TRBD2. J lost 5 bases, V lost 4 bases, and 8 bases had no gene match. CDR1 and CDR2 (germline): KGHSH, LQKENI. The CDR3 spans 16 residues. CDR3 in amino acids: CASSLSGSPRTGELFF. CDR3 DNA sequence: TGTGCCAGCTCACTTAGCGGGAGCCCGAGAACCGGGGAGCTGTTTTTT.

V and J are TRBV5-1 and TRBJ2-7, with 10 nucleotides matching TRBD1. The V and J ends lost 7 bases and 2 bases, in that order; junction bases with no gene match: 3. This CDR3 contains 13 residues. Germline CDR1 and CDR2: SGHRS and YFSETQ. Here the CDR3 DNA reads TGCGCCAGCTCCGGGACAGGGGCCTACGAGCAGTACTTC. It codes for CASSGTGAYEQYF.

CDR3: CASSPRTGGPSYNSPLHF. Written as DNA, the CDR3 is TGTGCCAGCTCACCGAGGACAGGAGGACCCTCCTATAATTCACCCCTCCACTTT. This chain links TRBV18 with TRBJ1-6; 7 nucleotides line up with TRBD1. Germline V lookup: CDR1 KGHSH, CDR2 LQKENI. J was trimmed by 0 bases and V by 3 bases; bases with no gene match: 8. This CDR3 spans 18 amino acids. The variable domain in full, with the rest retrieved from reference TRBV18 and TRBJ1-6, is NAGVMQNPRHLVRRRGQEARLRCSPMKGHSHVYWYRQLPEEGLKFMVYLQKENIIDESGMPKERFSAEFPKEGPSILRIQQVVRGDSAAYFCASSPRTGGPSYNSPLHFGNGTRLTVT.

The CDR3 nucleotides are TGTGCCAGTAGTGTCAGGGCGCCATCCAAAAACATTCAGTACTTC. Translated, it gives CASSVRAPSKNIQYF. This sequence joins TRBV19 and TRBJ2-4; possibly TRBD1 for D (5 bases). The CDR3 extends over 15 amino acids. Per germline, CDR1 LNHDA and CDR2 SQIVND (reference sequence). Trimming removed 5 bases at V and 2 bases at J, with 13 bases between.

The J gene is TRBJ2-7, the V gene TRBV14; no definite D call. Germline V gives CDR1 SGHDN, CDR2 FVKESK. This CDR3 is built from 11 residues. The V gene lost 3 bases and the J gene lost 3 bases, with 3 bases spanning the gap. The CDR3 region has the DNA TGTGCCAGCAGCCACAGCTACGAGCAGTACTTC. It encodes CASSHSYEQYF.

The J gene is TRBJ2-2, the V gene TRBV27; 9 bases are shared with TRBD1. J gave up 5 bases and V 5 bases, and 18 bases lay outside the gene matches. Germline lookup yields CDR1 MNHEY and CDR2 SMNVEV (reference sequence). The CDR3 covers 19 residues. The CDR3 here is CASSPRGVGQGRLTGELFF. DNA for the CDR3: TGTGCCAGCAGTCCGCGGGGCGTGGGACAGGGTCGTTTAACCGGGGAGCTGTTTTTT.

The chain combines TRBV5-1 with TRBJ2-7, with TRBD1 identical over 9 bases. The CDR3 length is 15 residues. V trimming: 3 bases; J trimming: 2 bases; junction bases outside the gene matches: 6. The germline V gene has CDR1 SGHRS and CDR2 YFSETQ. The CDR3 bases are TGCGCCAGCAGCTCTGGGGGACAGGGTCCCTACGAGCAGTACTTC. It is translated as CASSSGGQGPYEQYF.

This chain connects TRBV5-1 to TRBJ2-1, with 9 bases aligning to TRBD2. The J segment lost 13 bases and the V segment lost 4 bases, leaving 15 bases of the junction unmatched. This CDR3 is built from 15 residues. CDR1 is SGHRS and CDR2 is YFSETQ in the germline V gene. The CDR3 nucleotides read TGCGCCAGCAGCATGAAGACTAGCGGAGGGGGCCTACAGTTCTTC. Translation gives CASSMKTSGGGLQFF.

The rearrangement joins TRBV7-9 to TRBJ2-3; 11 bases align to TRBD2. The CDR3 runs to 15 residues. V shed 5 bases and J 2 bases; nucleotides not matched to a gene: 3. Per the germline V gene, CDR1 is SEHNR and CDR2 is FQNEAQ (reference sequence). The CDR3 loop is CASSGTSGYTDTQYF. CDR3 DNA: TGTGCCAGCAGCGGGACTAGCGGATACACAGATACGCAGTATTTT.

The V and J genes are TRBV7-3 and TRBJ2-1; no clear D gene. This CDR3 is 14 amino acids long. The V gene's germline CDR1 is SGHTA and CDR2 FQGTGA. The V end was cut by 2 bases, the J end by 3 bases, with 8 bases between. The CDR3 DNA sequence: TGTGCCAGCAGCTTAGCAGGTGTCTACAATGAGCAGTTCTTC. This gives the protein CASSLAGVYNEQFF.

The rearrangement joins TRBV3-1 (or the pseudogene TRBV3-2) to TRBJ2-3; TRBD2 matches at 10 bases. The CDR3 runs 16 residues. J lost 1 base, V lost 4 bases, and 5 bases had no gene match. The germline V gene encodes CDR1 LGHDT and CDR2 YNNKEL (reference sequence). The CDR3 loop is CASSLLGLAGTDTQYF. The CDR3 coding sequence is TGTGCCAGCAGCCTCCTAGGACTAGCGGGCACAGATACGCAGTATTTT.

The chain joins TRBV2 to TRBJ2-7; possibly TRBD1 for D (6 bases). With 6 bases removed from V and 2 bases from J, the gap between germline ends came to 11 bases. CDR3 size: 13 residues. CDR1 is SNHLY, CDR2 FYNNEI, per germline. The CDR3 nucleotides read TGTGCCAGCAGGGACAGCTTAGCCTACGAGCAGTACTTC. It encodes CASRDSLAYEQYF.